The 17 T cell receptor beta chains listed next were all sequenced from one sample in a study of blood T cell repertoires in COVID-19. Sequenced by immunoSEQ multiplex PCR; TCRdb stores in-frame clones only, minus some. This table holds a few hundred thousand clones, roughly 90% found once. The sample consisted of PBMCs or T cells enriched from blood (not recorded which). The receptor set was obtained from a woman aged 18-29 years who had recovered from COVID-19.

The V call is TRBV6-5, the J call TRBJ1-1, with a possible D match to TRBD1 (5 bases). V lost 6 bases, J lost 5 bases, and 16 bases lay in between. CDR3 length equals 14 residues. Germline V CDR1 and CDR2: MNHEY, SVGAGI. The chain's CDR3 is CASSSGGVRTEAFF. The CDR3 bases are TGTGCCAGCAGCTCGGGGGGGGTAAGGACTGAAGCTTTCTTT.

This chain joins TRBV6-2 or TRBV6-3 and TRBJ1-1, with a weak D call TRBD1 (6 bases). Trimming cost V 6 bases and J 1 base, with 15 bases left between them. There are 15 residues in the CDR3. Per the germline V gene, CDR1 is MNHEY and CDR2 is SVGEGT. The DNA for the CDR3 is TGTGCCAGCAGCCCTCCAGGGGCAAGGAACACTGAAGCTTTCTTT. This translates into CASSPPGARNTEAFF.

This chain links TRBV7-3 with TRBJ1-1; D uncertain. Germline loops: CDR1 SGHTA, CDR2 FQGTGA. This CDR3 is built from 13 residues. The V end was cut by 5 bases, the J end by 4 bases, with 11 bases between. In DNA form, the CDR3 reads TGTGCCAGCAGCGCACACTACACCACTGAAGCTTTCTTT. Translating gives CASSAHYTTEAFF.

The chain joins TRBV4-2 to TRBJ1-2; unclear D gene. The CDR3 consists of 15 residues. CDR1 is LGHNA and CDR2 is YNFKEQ in the germline V gene. V shed 0 bases and J shed 4 bases, with 12 bases lying between them. This chain's CDR3 is CASSQDRGGIYGYTF. The CDR3, as DNA: TGTGCCAGCAGCCAAGATCGCGGCGGTATCTATGGCTACACCTTC.

This clone showed up just once. This chain uses TRBV5-5 with TRBJ1-1; D call uncertain. The V gene lost 0 bases and the J gene lost 3 bases, with 18 bases spanning the gap. Germline lookup yields CDR1 SGHKS and CDR2 YYEKEE (reference sequence). The CDR3 covers 17 residues. CDR3 sequence reads: CASSLVLFPQRDTEAFF. The CDR3 DNA sequence: TGTGCCAGCAGCTTGGTGTTGTTCCCCCAGAGGGACACTGAAGCTTTCTTT.

This chain uses TRBV7-8 with TRBJ2-7, with D possibly matching TRBD2 (5 bases). Trimming took off 1 base at V and 4 bases at J, with 8 bases between the two ends. Germline lookup yields CDR1 SGHVS and CDR2 FQNEAQ. The CDR3 totals 13 residues. The CDR3: CASSLGRMYEQYF. Here the CDR3 DNA reads TGTGCCAGCAGCTTAGGGAGGATGTACGAGCAGTACTTC.

This chain connects TRBV3-1 (or the pseudogene TRBV3-2) to TRBJ2-7; 10 positions match TRBD1. The CDR3 runs 15 residues. Germline V gene lookup returns CDR1 LGHDT and CDR2 YNNKEL (reference sequence). The junction had 3 bases not matched to a gene; V was cut back by 4 bases and J by 0 bases. DNA for the CDR3: TGTGCCAGCAGCCTGGGACAGGGGAGCTCCTACGAGCAGTACTTC. This translates into CASSLGQGSSYEQYF.

The chain links TRBV7-9 to TRBJ2-2; TRBD1 agrees at 8 bases. The trim removed 3 bases at V and 5 bases at J, leaving 5 bases unmatched. The CDR3 is 15 amino acids. Per germline, CDR1 SEHNR and CDR2 FQNEAQ (reference sequence). The CDR3 reads CASSLRTGLTGELFF. The CDR3 DNA sequence: TGTGCCAGCAGCTTGAGGACAGGGTTAACCGGGGAGCTGTTTTTT.

The rearrangement joins TRBV10-3 to TRBJ2-7; 8 bases map to TRBD1. V lost 9 bases, J lost 5 bases, and 9 bases stayed unmatched. CDR1 ENHRY and CDR2 SYGVKD come from the germline V gene. The CDR3 runs 13 residues. The DNA of the CDR3 is TGTGCCATTCGATTGGACAGGGCGAACGAGCAGTACTTC. It translates to CAIRLDRANEQYF.

The CDR3 DNA is TGTGCCAGCTCTTTAGGGGAGGCCCATAATGAGCAGTTCTTC. This codes for CASSLGEAHNEQFF. The chain recombines TRBV18 with TRBJ2-1; TRBD2 might be the D (6 bases). V lost 6 bases and J 7 bases, leaving 16 bases between the germline ends. The germline V gene encodes CDR1 KGHSH and CDR2 LQKENI. CDR3 length equals 14 residues.

This sequence joins TRBV19 and TRBJ2-3, with D hard to call. There are 16 residues in the CDR3. V lost 3 bases to trimming and J lost 0 bases, with 13 bases between them. Germline loops: CDR1 LNHDA, CDR2 SQIVND (reference sequence). The CDR3 is CASSIRLASSTDTQYF. CDR3 in DNA: TGTGCCAGTAGTATCCGACTTGCTTCTAGCACAGATACGCAGTATTTT.

The chain combines TRBV6-1 with TRBJ2-7; D is ambiguous. V dropped 2 bases and J dropped 3 bases, with 8 bases sitting between them. The CDR3 spans 13 residues. Germline assignment: CDR1 MNHNS and CDR2 SASEGT. Here the CDR3 reads CASSEPWSYEQYF. CDR3 in DNA: TGTGCCAGCAGTGAACCCTGGAGCTACGAGCAGTACTTC.

The count of this clone is one. This sequence joins TRBV7-2 and TRBJ2-1; the match to TRBD1 covers 7 bases. V was pared by 1 base and J by 7 bases, with 1 base of the junction left unmatched. The CDR3 is made up of 13 amino acids. Looked up from germline, CDR1 is SGHTA and CDR2 is FQGNSA. As DNA, the CDR3 is TGTGCCAGCAGCTTAGACAGGGGTAATGAGCAGTTCTTC. Amino acid sequence: CASSLDRGNEQFF.

This clone appeared a single time. The chain combines TRBV9 with TRBJ2-5; possible D gene TRBD2, 5 bases. Trimming shortened V by 3 bases and J by 2 bases, and 11 bases separated the two germline ends. The CDR3 is made up of 14 amino acids. Germline CDR1 and CDR2: SGDLS and YYNGEE. Here the CDR3 DNA reads TGTGCCAGCAGCGAGGAGCCGGGGCAAGAGACCCAGTACTTC. Its protein is CASSEEPGQETQYF.

This rearrangement joins TRBV27 to TRBJ2-5; TRBD2 agrees at 8 bases. Germline V lookup: CDR1 MNHEY, CDR2 SMNVEV (reference sequence). The J segment lost 8 bases and the V segment lost 8 bases, leaving 16 bases of the junction unmatched. The CDR3 loop spans 15 amino acids. CDR3 residues: CASGPSGGALVTQYF. Written as DNA, the CDR3 is TGTGCCAGCGGACCCTCCGGGGGGGCCCTGGTCACCCAGTACTTC.

The J gene is TRBJ2-7, the V gene TRBV13; TRBD1 agrees at 9 bases. CDR1 and CDR2 (germline): PRHDT, FYEKMQ (reference sequence). CDR3 length: 14 amino acids. Losses at the gene ends were 5 bases for V and 5 bases for J; bases not matched to a gene: 7. The DNA for the CDR3 is TGTGCCAGCAGCGCACACAGGGGGCCCAACGAGCAGTACTTC. It encodes CASSAHRGPNEQYF.

The chain has TRBV6-2 or TRBV6-3 and TRBJ2-7; 9 bases are a match to TRBD2. After removal of 2 bases from V and 2 bases from J, the junction contained 7 bases not matched to a gene. Germline V gives CDR1 MNHEY, CDR2 SVGEGT. This CDR3 has 16 residues. The CDR3 here is CASSYPTASGTYEQYF. As DNA, the CDR3 is TGTGCCAGCAGTTACCCCACCGCTAGCGGGACCTACGAGCAGTACTTC.